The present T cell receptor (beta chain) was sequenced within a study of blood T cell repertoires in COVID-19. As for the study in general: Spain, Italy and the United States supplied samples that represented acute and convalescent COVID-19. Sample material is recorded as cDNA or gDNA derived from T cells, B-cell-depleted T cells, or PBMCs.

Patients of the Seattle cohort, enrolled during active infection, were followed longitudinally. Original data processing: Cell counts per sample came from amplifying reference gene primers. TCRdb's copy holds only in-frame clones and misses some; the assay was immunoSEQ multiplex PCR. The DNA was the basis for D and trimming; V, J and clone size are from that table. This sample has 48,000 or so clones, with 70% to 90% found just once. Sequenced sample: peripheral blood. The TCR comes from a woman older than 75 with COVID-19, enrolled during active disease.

As DNA, the CDR3 is TGTGCCACCCCACGAACAGGGGGGTCCTACAATGAGCAGTTCTTC. This encodes CATPRTGGSYNEQFF. The chain is built from TRBV15 and TRBJ2-1, with 8 nucleotides matching TRBD1. The CDR3 sequence is 15 residues long. Trimming removed 8 bases from V and 1 base from J; junction bases left unmatched: 7. In germline, CDR1 is LNHNV, CDR2 YYDKDF (reference sequence).